These 10 T cell receptor beta chains were all obtained from the same sample, sequenced in a study of PD-1 blockade in classical Hodgkin lymphoma. Each patient experienced a relapse that followed autologous stem cell transplantation, and brentuximab vedotin exposure varied. Some clones are missing from TCRdb's copy, which holds only in-frame ones; the method was immunoSEQ multiplex PCR. This table has roughly 140,000 clones, approximately 72% appearing once. The starting material was peripheral blood mononuclear cells (PBMCs), obtained before the second cycle of nivolumab. All receptors derive from a human donor with classical Hodgkin lymphoma.

The genes are TRBV7-8 and TRBJ1-1; unclear D gene. This CDR3 has 12 amino acids. Per the germline V gene, CDR1 is SGHVS and CDR2 is FQNEAQ. V was shortened by 5 bases and J by 5 bases, with 9 bases between the two germline ends. This CDR3 reads CASSLAGTEAFF. The CDR3 DNA follows: TGTGCCAGCAGCCTCGCCGGTACTGAAGCTTTCTTT.

The chain uses TRBV5-1 and TRBJ2-5; D not certain. V was pared by 0 bases and J by 5 bases, with 8 bases between. The germline V gene encodes CDR1 SGHRS and CDR2 YFSETQ. This CDR3 comprises 13 residues. The CDR3 reads CASSLAPMETQYF. CDR3 DNA: TGCGCCAGCAGCTTGGCCCCGATGGAGACCCAGTACTTC.

The V call is TRBV27, the J call TRBJ1-1; perhaps TRBD1 as D (6 bases). The CDR3 extends over 15 amino acids. V lost 4 bases and J lost 0, with 12 bases in between. Germline V gene lookup returns CDR1 MNHEY and CDR2 SMNVEV (reference sequence). The CDR3 DNA reads TGTGCCAGCAGTTACCGGACAGATTTGAACACTGAAGCTTTCTTT. Protein sequence: CASSYRTDLNTEAFF.

This rearrangement joins TRBV19 to TRBJ2-1, with a weak D call TRBD2 (5 bases). Trimming removed 4 bases from V and 5 bases from J, with 18 bases in between. This CDR3 has 16 residues. Germline CDR1 reads LNHDA; CDR2 reads SQIVND (reference sequence). For the CDR3, the DNA is TGTGCCAGTAGTACCCCTCGAGGCAGCGGTAACAATGAGCAGTTCTTC. Translated, it gives CASSTPRGSGNNEQFF.

CDR3 in amino acids: CASSFRRESPEQYF. The CDR3 DNA reads as TGTGCCAGCAGCTTCCGGCGGGAGTCACCCGAGCAGTACTTC. The chain couples TRBV7-8 to TRBJ2-7, with TRBD2 matching over 7 bases. Per the germline V gene, CDR1 is SGHVS and CDR2 is FQNEAQ. The CDR3 runs to 14 residues. The ends lost 3 bases at V and 6 bases at J; junction bases unmatched: 8.

The chain is built from TRBV9 and TRBJ2-5, with 10 bases aligning to TRBD2. CDR3 length: 14 amino acids. Germline V gene lookup returns CDR1 SGDLS and CDR2 YYNGEE. V was pared by 2 bases and J by 7 bases, with 5 bases of the junction left unmatched. The CDR3 DNA follows: TGTGCCAGCAGCGTGAGCGGGGGGGCCAGGACCCAGTACTTC. It codes for CASSVSGGARTQYF.

The J gene is TRBJ2-7, the V gene TRBV5-1, with D possibly TRBD1 on 6 matching bases. The germline CDR1 and CDR2 sequences are SGHRS and YFSETQ. Trimming left V 2 bases short and J 6 bases short, with 12 bases between. CDR3 size: 13 residues. This CDR3 reads CASSFGTPGEQYF. The CDR3 nucleotides read TGCGCCAGCAGCTTCGGGACACCCGGCGAGCAGTACTTC.

The gene calls are TRBV25-1 and TRBJ1-3; 9 nucleotides agree with TRBD1. V lost 5 bases, J lost 4 bases, and 3 bases stayed unmatched. This CDR3 has 14 amino acids. Germline CDR1 and CDR2: MGHDK and SYGVNS. CDR3 coding DNA: TGTGCCAGCAGTTACAGGGGGCTGGGAAACACCATATATTTT. Its protein product is CASSYRGLGNTIYF. Full variable domain (remainder filled in from reference TRBV25-1 and TRBJ1-3): EADIYQTPRYLVIGTGKKITLECSQTMGHDKMYWYQQDPGMELHLIHYSYGVNSTEKGDLSSESTVSRIRTEHFPLTLESARPSHTSQYLCASSYRGLGNTIYFGEGSWLTVV.

As to this clone: A far larger clone is a single base away, which makes a read error likely. This chain uses TRBV5-4 with TRBJ1-1; weak D call: TRBD1 (5 bases). V was cut by 4 bases and J by 1 base, with 8 bases left in between. Germline V CDR1 and CDR2: SGHNT, YYREEE (reference sequence). CDR3 length: 13 amino acids. CDR3 amino acids: CASSADRNTEAFF. The CDR3 region has the DNA TGTGCCAGCAGCGCCGACAGGAACACTGAAGCTTTCTTT.

This clone showed up just a few times. The gene calls are TRBV7-8 and TRBJ2-1; possible D gene TRBD1, 5 bases. CDR1 is SGHVS and CDR2 is FQNEAQ in the germline V gene. Trimming took 1 base from V and 5 from J, leaving 15 bases between them. This CDR3 has 16 amino acids. The CDR3 DNA sequence: TGTGCCAGCAGCTTAGTCCCAGGGAAGAGAGACAATGAGCAGTTCTTC. Translating gives CASSLVPGKRDNEQFF.